This T cell receptor beta chain was profiled in a study of T cell repertoires in cytomegalovirus infection. Across the whole study: It can be stated that public TCR beta signatures indicated CMV infection as well as a matching HLA type.

TCRdb re-called the reads through MiXCR, storing one row per CDR3 protein. Of roughly 77,000 distinct CDR3 sequences in the sample, approximately 3.6% were seen once. With 8 bases removed from V and 4 bases from J, the gap between germline ends came to 14 bases. This CDR3 region has 14 residues. Per the germline V gene, CDR1 is MDHEN and CDR2 is SYDVKM. Study results and limitations: CMV-specific TCR beta clonotypes restricted by HLA-C dominated the ex vivo response. The cumulative frequency of public TCR beta families distinguished individuals who carried CMV together with the relevant HLA.

This clonotype appeared many times. The antigen remains unidentified. The clonotype was recovered from a human donor in good health (CMV status not recorded). Some clones in this sample may be carry-over from other donors' samples. The J gene is TRBJ1-4, the V gene TRBV28; D may be TRBD1 (5 bases). Sequenced: PBMCs. The chain's CDR3 is CASSTGQINEKLFF. The CDR3 region has the DNA TGTGCCAGCTCAACGGGGCAAATTAATGAAAAACTGTTTTTT.